This T cell receptor beta chain stems from a study of post-analysis software for immune sequencing data. Whole-study context: Included among the disease courses, which were recorded for the cohort, were relapsing-remitting, secondary progressive and progressive-relapsing multiple sclerosis.

Unique molecular identifiers were built into the TCR beta cDNA libraries. Some 500,000 cDNA molecules were recovered from an input of 1 to 10 million T cells. Using its own MiXCR run on the PCR reads, TCRdb lists one record per CDR3 protein. Here the sample spans 750,000 to 950,000 distinct CDR3 sequences, approximately 50% being singletons. Regarding this clonotype: What it binds is unknown.

The study's findings and limits: People with multiple sclerosis had a significantly lower normalized Chao1 diversity than controls did.

This TCR was recovered from a girl aged 10 to 17 with multiple sclerosis. The sequencing sample was made of blood.

The CDR3 DNA is TGCAGTGCTAGAGACGGGACTAGCGGGAGAAAAAACATTCAGTACTTC. This encodes CSARDGTSGRKNIQYF. V usage is TRBV20-1 and J usage is TRBJ2-7, with TRBD2 matching over 14 bases. Near its end, the DNA agrees better with TRBJ2-4, so the J call may be wrong. Per germline, CDR1 DFQATT and CDR2 SNEGSKA (reference sequence). The CDR3 consists of 16 residues.